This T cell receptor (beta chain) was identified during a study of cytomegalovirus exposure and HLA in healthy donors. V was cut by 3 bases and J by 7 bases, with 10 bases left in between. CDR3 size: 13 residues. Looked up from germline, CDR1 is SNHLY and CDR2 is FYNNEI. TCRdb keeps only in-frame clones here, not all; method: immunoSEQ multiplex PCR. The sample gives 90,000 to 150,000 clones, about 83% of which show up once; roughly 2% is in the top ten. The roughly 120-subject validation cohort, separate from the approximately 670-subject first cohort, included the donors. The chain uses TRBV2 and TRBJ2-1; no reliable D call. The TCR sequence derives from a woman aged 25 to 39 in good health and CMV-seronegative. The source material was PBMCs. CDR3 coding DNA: TGTGCCAGCAGTGACAGATCGGAGAATGAGCAGTTCTTC. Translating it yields CASSDRSENEQFF.